The 26 T cell receptor beta chains presented below share a single source sample, sequenced in a study of OX40 agonist ivuxolimab in advanced cancers. Sequenced by immunoSEQ multiplex PCR; TCRdb stores in-frame clones only, minus some. The sample carries tens of thousands of clones, approximately 85% recorded once. The sample here was CD4+ or CD8+ T cells sorted from blood, taken in a trial of the OX40 agonist ivuxolimab. The receptors originated from an adult with an advanced solid tumor such as melanoma, head and neck, liver or kidney cancer.

The gene calls are TRBV11-2 and TRBJ1-3, with TRBD1 matching 7 bases. The CDR3 sequence is 16 residues long. CDR1 is SGHAT and CDR2 is FQNNGV in the germline V gene. V gave up 2 bases and J gave up 0 bases; unmatched junction bases: 4. CDR3 DNA sequence: TGTGCCAGCAGCTTACAGGGACAGAACTCTGGAAACACCATATATTTT. Encoded protein: CASSLQGQNSGNTIYF.

The chain recombines TRBV11-1 with TRBJ2-1; TRBD1 agrees at 9 bases. The J segment lost 2 bases and the V segment lost 5 bases, leaving 4 bases of the junction unmatched. This CDR3 contains 15 residues. The germline V gene encodes CDR1 SGHAT and CDR2 FQDESV (reference sequence). The CDR3 reads CASSVTGGPYNEQFF. The CDR3 DNA follows: TGTGCCAGCAGCGTGACAGGGGGGCCCTACAATGAGCAGTTCTTC. Combining the CDR3 with reference TRBV11-1 and TRBJ2-1 gives the whole variable domain EAEVAQSPRYKITEKSQAVAFWCDPISGHATLYWYRQILGQGPELLVQFQDESVVDDSQLPKDRFSAERLKGVDSTLKIQPAELGDSAMYLCASSVTGGPYNEQFFGPGTRLTVL.

The J gene is TRBJ1-5, the V gene TRBV7-9; 8 bases match TRBD1. From germline, CDR1 is SEHNR and CDR2 FQNEAQ (reference sequence). The J segment lost 3 bases and the V segment lost 3 bases, leaving 7 bases of the junction unmatched. The CDR3 is 16 residues long. The CDR3 DNA follows: TGTGCCAGCAGCTTTTACGTGACAGGGGCCAATCAGCCCCAGCATTTT. It encodes CASSFYVTGANQPQHF.

V is TRBV10-3 and J is TRBJ2-7; a possible D gene is TRBD2 (5 bases). V was shortened by 0 bases and J by 0 bases, with 6 bases between the two germline ends. CDR1 ENHRY and CDR2 SYGVKD come from the germline V gene. The CDR3 contains 14 residues. CDR3 in amino acids: CAISESSVSYEQYF. In nucleotides, the CDR3 is TGTGCCATCAGTGAGTCTAGCGTCTCCTACGAGCAGTACTTC.

This clone was seen a single time. The CDR3, as DNA: TGTGCCAGCAGCTTGGGGCCAGGTTCTATTTCACCCCTCCACTTT. Its translation: CASSLGPGSISPLHF. The rearrangement uses TRBV5-4 and TRBJ1-6, with no clear D. Germline-derived CDR1 and CDR2 are SGHNT and YYREEE (reference sequence). V gave up 0 bases and J gave up 9 bases, with 13 bases separating them. The CDR3 covers 15 residues.

The CDR3 region has the DNA TGTGCCAGCAGCCAGGGTATTAAGGTCAACTACGAGCAGTACTTC. Translating gives CASSQGIKVNYEQYF. J is TRBJ2-7 and V is TRBV14, with D hard to call. Germline CDR1 is SGHDN and CDR2 is FVKESK. This CDR3 contains 15 residues. Deletions cut 3 bases from V and 3 bases from J, with 15 bases between. Full variable domain (remainder filled in from reference TRBV14 and TRBJ2-7): EAGVTQFPSHSVIEKGQTVTLRCDPISGHDNLYWYRRVMGKEIKFLLHFVKESKQDESGMPNNRFLAERTGGTYSTLKVQPAELEDSGVYFCASSQGIKVNYEQYFGPGTRLTVT.

This chain connects TRBV27 to TRBJ1-2, with 7 nucleotides matching TRBD1. Germline V CDR1 and CDR2: MNHEY, SMNVEV (reference sequence). CDR3 size: 14 residues. With V trimmed by 6 bases and J by 2 bases, 6 bases remained unmatched. CDR3 DNA: TGTGCCAGCAGGCAGGGGGGACGCAACTATGGCTACACCTTC. Translated, it gives CASRQGGRNYGYTF.

This chain uses TRBV28 with TRBJ2-5, with a possible D match to TRBD1 (5 bases). Germline CDR1 is MDHEN and CDR2 is SYDVKM. V lost 2 bases and J lost 2, with 9 bases in between. The CDR3 consists of 14 residues. The CDR3 DNA is TGTGCCAGCAGTTTAAACAGGCCGCAAGAGACCCAGTACTTC. It yields the protein CASSLNRPQETQYF.

The J gene is TRBJ2-1, the V gene TRBV10-3, with 10 bases identical to TRBD2. With 4 bases clipped from V and 5 bases from J, the junction kept 2 bases outside the gene matches. The CDR3 is 14 amino acids. Germline CDR1 and CDR2: ENHRY and SYGVKD. CDR3 protein: CAISGGTSDNEQFF. The DNA of the CDR3 is TGTGCCATCAGTGGTGGGACTAGCGACAATGAGCAGTTCTTC.

This clone was seen just once. J is TRBJ2-7 and V is TRBV4-3; 8 nucleotides align to TRBD1. The length of the CDR3 is 16 residues. From germline, CDR1 is LGHNA and CDR2 YSLEER. Losses at the gene ends were 1 base for V and 0 bases for J; bases not matched to a gene: 5. The CDR3 bases are TGCGCCAGCAGCCAAGGGACAGGGTTCAGCTCCTACGAGCAGTACTTC. Translated: CASSQGTGFSSYEQYF.

The gene calls are TRBV27 and TRBJ1-1; 7 positions match TRBD1. The CDR3 loop spans 14 amino acids. Germline loops: CDR1 MNHEY, CDR2 SMNVEV (reference sequence). Trimming removed 6 bases from V and 3 bases from J; junction bases left unmatched: 7. The CDR3 spells CASRKQGKDTEAFF. As DNA, the CDR3 is TGTGCCAGCAGAAAACAGGGGAAGGACACTGAAGCTTTCTTT.

The chain has TRBV19 and TRBJ1-1; 8 bases align to TRBD1. In germline, CDR1 is LNHDA, CDR2 SQIVND (reference sequence). V was clipped by 3 bases and J by 4 bases; unmatched bases: 4. The CDR3 totals 14 residues. The CDR3 region has the DNA TGTGCCAGTAGTATGTCCAGGGGGCTCACTGAAGCTTTCTTT. Translating gives CASSMSRGLTEAFF.

The rearrangement links TRBV28 to TRBJ2-3, with TRBD2 matching 13 bases. There are 16 residues in the CDR3. Per germline, CDR1 MDHEN and CDR2 SYDVKM. V was clipped by 3 bases and J by 0 bases; unmatched bases: 0. The CDR3 here is CASSLGLAGSTDTQYF. The CDR3 region has the DNA TGTGCCAGCAGTTTGGGACTAGCGGGGAGCACAGATACGCAGTATTTT.

This chain uses TRBV7-2 with TRBJ2-7, with TRBD2 matching 10 bases. V was clipped by 1 base and J by 5 bases; unmatched bases: 11. Germline CDR1 reads SGHTA; CDR2 reads FQGNSA. This CDR3 spans 17 amino acids. The CDR3 sequence is CASSLGGPSGSRNEQYF. CDR3 in DNA: TGTGCCAGCAGCTTAGGGGGCCCTAGCGGGAGTAGGAACGAGCAGTACTTC.

The chain recombines TRBV11-2 with TRBJ2-2; D ambiguous. Germline CDR1 reads SGHAT; CDR2 reads FQNNGV. This CDR3 is 13 amino acids long. Deletions cut 5 bases from V and 4 bases from J, with 8 bases between. This CDR3 reads CASSRTLTGELFF. The CDR3 coding sequence is TGTGCCAGCAGCCGTACACTCACCGGGGAGCTGTTTTTT.

The J gene is TRBJ2-3, the V gene TRBV11-3, with TRBD2 identical over 8 bases. Germline CDR1 reads SGHNT; CDR2 reads YENEEA. The CDR3 loop spans 14 amino acids. With 1 base clipped from V and 5 bases from J, the junction kept 2 bases outside the gene matches. The CDR3 loop is CASSLVTSGDTQYF. CDR3 coding DNA: TGTGCCAGCAGCTTAGTTACTAGCGGAGATACGCAGTATTTT.

The sample holds one count of this clone. V is TRBV6-5 and J is TRBJ2-7; D is perhaps TRBD1 or TRBD2 (5 bases each). V was clipped by 2 bases and J by 2 bases, with 13 bases between them. Germline-derived CDR1 and CDR2 are MNHEY and SVGAGI. The CDR3 totals 15 residues. CDR3 sequence: CASSYGTAATYEQYF. In nucleotides, the CDR3 is TGTGCCAGCAGTTACGGGACGGCGGCAACCTACGAGCAGTACTTC.

The chain carries TRBV7-2 and TRBJ1-1; D gene unclear. Germline assignment: CDR1 SGHTA and CDR2 FQGNSA. V was clipped by 5 bases and J by 4 bases, with 11 bases between them. The CDR3 loop spans 13 amino acids. For the CDR3, the DNA is TGTGCCAGCAGCACCCGGGGTAGCACTGAAGCTTTCTTT. Translation gives CASSTRGSTEAFF.

A few counts support this clone. The CDR3 DNA is TGTGCCAGCAGTGAGGGGCACCCCACCGGGGAGCTGTTTTTT. It encodes CASSEGHPTGELFF. This chain links TRBV6-1 with TRBJ2-2; weak D call: TRBD1 (5 bases). The V end was cut by 3 bases, the J end by 4 bases, with 9 bases between. Germline V lookup: CDR1 MNHNS, CDR2 SASEGT. The CDR3 loop spans 14 amino acids.

This rearrangement joins TRBV5-1 to TRBJ2-5, with unresolved D. The CDR3 extends over 12 amino acids. V lost 1 base and J lost 13, with 14 bases in between. Looked up from germline, CDR1 is SGHRS and CDR2 is YFSETQ. CDR3 in DNA: TGCGCCAGCAGCTTGACGCGAGCAGTGTGGTACTTC. Translating it yields CASSLTRAVWYF.

This clone has more than one count but fewer than ten. The chain is built from TRBV27 and TRBJ1-2; D is possibly TRBD1 (6 bases). Germline values: CDR1 MNHEY, CDR2 SMNVEV (reference sequence). V gave up 4 bases and J gave up 4 bases, with 10 bases separating them. CDR3 length: 13 amino acids. The CDR3 DNA is TGTGCCAGCAGTTCGACAGGATTCTATGGCTACACCTTC. It yields the protein CASSSTGFYGYTF.

The J gene is TRBJ2-3, the V gene TRBV15, with D uncertain. V lost 0 bases, J lost 2 bases, and 6 bases lay in between. The CDR3 is 14 residues long. Germline assignment: CDR1 LNHNV and CDR2 YYDKDF (reference sequence). CDR3 sequence: CATSRDRVTDTQYF. The CDR3 DNA sequence: TGTGCCACCAGCAGAGATCGGGTCACAGATACGCAGTATTTT. The full variable domain, its missing parts supplied by reference TRBV15 and TRBJ2-3, is DAMVIQNPRYQVTQFGKPVTLSCSQTLNHNVMYWYQQKSSQAPKLLFHYYDKDFNNEADTPDNFQSRRPNTSFCFLDIRSPGLGDTAMYLCATSRDRVTDTQYFGPGTRLTVL.

The chain employs TRBV10-1 and TRBJ1-1; D is unclear. CDR1 is WNHNN and CDR2 is SYGVQD in the germline V gene (reference sequence). The V end was cut by 5 bases, the J end by 2 bases, with 15 bases between. This CDR3 has 15 amino acids. For the CDR3, the DNA is TGCGCCAGCAGTCCCCACACAGTGCTCAACACTGAAGCTTTCTTT. This sequence encodes CASSPHTVLNTEAFF.

This chain connects TRBV11-2 to TRBJ2-1, with a tentative D call TRBD2 (5 bases). V was trimmed by 4 bases and J by 0 bases, leaving 16 bases between them. The CDR3 spans 17 residues. Germline CDR1 is SGHAT and CDR2 is FQNNGV. CDR3 in DNA: TGTGCCAGCAGCTCTAGCCGGACTCGGCGCTCCTACAATGAGCAGTTCTTC. Translation gives CASSSSRTRRSYNEQFF.

V is TRBV30 and J is TRBJ2-2; no firm D call. Germline lookup yields CDR1 GTSNPN and CDR2 SVGIG (reference sequence). The CDR3 sequence is 13 residues long. The V end was cut by 7 bases, the J end by 1 base, with 10 bases between. This CDR3 reads CAYLDRNTGELFF. For the CDR3, the DNA is TGTGCCTACTTAGACCGGAACACCGGGGAGCTGTTTTTT.

Only a few counts were recorded for this clone. This sample includes further DNA sequences coding for the same CDR3. The V and J genes are TRBV2 and TRBJ1-5; D uncertain. Trimming stripped 2 bases from V and 6 bases from J, with 5 bases between. The CDR3 covers 12 residues. Per the germline V gene, CDR1 is SNHLY and CDR2 is FYNNEI. The CDR3, as DNA: TGTGCCAGCAGTGAAAAGGGTCAGCCCCAGCATTTT. This sequence encodes CASSEKGQPQHF. The full variable domain, completed using reference TRBV2 and TRBJ1-5, is EPEVTQTPSHQVTQMGQEVILRCVPISNHLYFYWYRQILGQKVEFLVSFYNNEISEKSEIFDDQFSVERPDGSNFTLKIRSTKLEDSAMYFCASSEKGQPQHFGDGTRLSIL.